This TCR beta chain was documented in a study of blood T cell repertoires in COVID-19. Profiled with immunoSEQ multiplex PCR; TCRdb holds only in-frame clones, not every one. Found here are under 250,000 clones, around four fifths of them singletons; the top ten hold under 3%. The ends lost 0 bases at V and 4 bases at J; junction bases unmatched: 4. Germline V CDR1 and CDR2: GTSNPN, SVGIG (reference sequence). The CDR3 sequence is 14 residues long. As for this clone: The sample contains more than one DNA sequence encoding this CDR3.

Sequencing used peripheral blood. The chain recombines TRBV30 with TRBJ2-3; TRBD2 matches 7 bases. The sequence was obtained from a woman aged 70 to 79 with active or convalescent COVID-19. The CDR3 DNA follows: TGTGCCTGGAGTGTGGGGGGAGGGTCAGATACGCAGTATTTT. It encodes CAWSVGGGSDTQYF.